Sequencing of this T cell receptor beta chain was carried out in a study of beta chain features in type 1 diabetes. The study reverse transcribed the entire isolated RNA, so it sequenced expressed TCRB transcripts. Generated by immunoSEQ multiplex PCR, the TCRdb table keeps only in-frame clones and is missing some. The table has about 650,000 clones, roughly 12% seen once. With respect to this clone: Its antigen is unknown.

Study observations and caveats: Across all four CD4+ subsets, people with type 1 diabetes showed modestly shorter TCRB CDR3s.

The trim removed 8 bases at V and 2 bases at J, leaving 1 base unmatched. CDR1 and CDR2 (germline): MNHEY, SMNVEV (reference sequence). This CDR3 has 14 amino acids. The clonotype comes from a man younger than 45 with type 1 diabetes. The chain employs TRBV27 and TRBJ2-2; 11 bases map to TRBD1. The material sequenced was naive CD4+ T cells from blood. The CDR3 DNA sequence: TGTGCCAGCTGGACAGGGGGCAACACCGGGGAGCTGTTTTTT. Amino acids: CASWTGGNTGELFF.